The 13 T cell receptor beta chains below were found in one sample sequenced in a study of cytomegalovirus exposure and HLA in healthy donors. PCR was performed using 60 Vbeta and 13 Jbeta primers. Sequenced by immunoSEQ multiplex PCR; TCRdb stores in-frame clones only, minus some. The data show some 180,000 clones, with approximately 82% seen just once and 1.5% to 2% held by the top ten. Sample: PBMCs. The receptors stem from a middle-aged man in good health and CMV-seropositive.

This chain uses TRBV9 with TRBJ2-1; 8 bases match TRBD2. V shed 0 bases, J shed 10 bases, and the junction held 12 bases outside the gene matches. CDR3 length equals 16 residues. The germline CDR1 and CDR2 sequences are SGDLS and YYNGEE. The CDR3 spells CASSVESGSPFWEQFF. CDR3 in DNA: TGTGCCAGCAGCGTAGAGAGCGGGAGTCCTTTTTGGGAGCAGTTCTTC.

The sample holds a few counts of this clone. V gene TRBV5-1 combines with J gene TRBJ2-5; 8 nucleotides match TRBD1. The V and J ends lost 2 bases and 5 bases, in that order; junction bases with no gene match: 8. Germline V gene sequence: CDR1 SGHRS, CDR2 YFSETQ. This CDR3 has 15 amino acids. DNA of the CDR3: TGCGCCAGCAGCTTTGACAGGGGAAAAGCGGAGACCCAGTACTTC. Its protein is CASSFDRGKAETQYF.

The chain combines TRBV12-5 with TRBJ1-1; TRBD1 aligns across 7 bases. In germline, CDR1 is LGHNT, CDR2 FRNRAP. CDR3 size: 13 residues. V shed 5 bases, J shed 5 bases, and the junction held 5 bases outside the gene matches. CDR3 in amino acids: CASGLQGGTEAFF. The DNA for the CDR3 is TGTGCTAGTGGTCTTCAGGGGGGAACTGAAGCTTTCTTT.

The chain links TRBV11-2 to TRBJ2-5; possible D gene TRBD1, 6 bases. With 1 base removed from V and 6 bases from J, the gap between germline ends came to 12 bases. Looked up from germline, CDR1 is SGHAT and CDR2 is FQNNGV. CDR3 size: 14 residues. In DNA, the CDR3 is TGTGCCAGCAGCTTAGGGGGCCAGGGGAAGACCCAGTACTTC. It specifies CASSLGGQGKTQYF. Complete variable domain (other parts from reference TRBV11-2 and TRBJ2-5): EAGVAQSPRYKIIEKRQSVAFWCNPISGHATLYWYQQILGQGPKLLIQFQNNGVVDDSQLPKDRFSAERLKGVDSTLKIQPAKLEDSAVYLCASSLGGQGKTQYFGPGTRLLVL.

V gene TRBV30 combines with J gene TRBJ1-1; D not certain. The germline CDR1 and CDR2 sequences are GTSNPN and SVGIG (reference sequence). With 0 bases removed from V and 0 bases from J, the gap between germline ends came to 14 bases. This CDR3 is 16 amino acids long. The CDR3, as DNA: TGTGCCTGGAGTGTTGCGCCGATGCTCATGAACACTGAAGCTTTCTTT. Amino acids: CAWSVAPMLMNTEAFF.

The V gene is TRBV2, the J gene TRBJ2-7; 8 bases align to TRBD1. The trim removed 6 bases at V and 1 base at J, leaving 2 bases unmatched. CDR1 is SNHLY, CDR2 FYNNEI, per germline. The length of the CDR3 is 13 residues. The CDR3 DNA reads as TGTGCCAGCAGAGGGGACAGGTCCTACGAGCAGTACTTC. Amino acid sequence: CASRGDRSYEQYF.

J is TRBJ1-4 and V is TRBV15, with 7 nucleotides matching TRBD1. With V trimmed by 5 bases and J by 4 bases, 7 bases remained unmatched. The CDR3 spans 15 residues. Germline V gene data show CDR1 as LNHNV and CDR2 as YYDKDF (reference sequence). The CDR3, as DNA: TGTGCCACCAGCTTCGAGACAGGGCTTAATGAAAAACTGTTTTTT. Translated, it gives CATSFETGLNEKLFF. Based on the CDR3 plus reference TRBV15 and TRBJ1-4, the full variable domain is DAMVIQNPRYQVTQFGKPVTLSCSQTLNHNVMYWYQQKSSQAPKLLFHYYDKDFNNEADTPDNFQSRRPNTSFCFLDIRSPGLGDTAMYLCATSFETGLNEKLFFGSGTQLSVL.

Details on this clone: One end of the junction fails to match germline, which may point to a read error. V is TRBV7-7 and J is TRBJ2-1; D unresolved. Germline V gene sequence: CDR1 SSHAT, CDR2 FNYEAQ (reference sequence). The length of the CDR3 is 13 residues. The chain's CDR3 is CASSLGSNNEQFF. The CDR3 DNA reads as TGTGCTAGCAGCTTAGGAAGCAACAATGAGCAGTTCTTC.

The chain links TRBV27 to TRBJ2-7, with D maybe TRBD2 (6 bases). The germline V and J ends were trimmed by 8 bases and 2 bases, with 13 bases remaining between them. Germline V gene lookup returns CDR1 MNHEY and CDR2 SMNVEV (reference sequence). The CDR3 length is 13 residues. The DNA of the CDR3 is TGTGCCAGCGTTGGCGGGGCCCCCTACGAGCAGTACTTC. Translating gives CASVGGAPYEQYF.

CDR3 region: CASSLAGRPTYEQYF. The CDR3 DNA reads TGCGCCAGCAGCTTGGCGGGGAGGCCCACCTACGAGCAGTACTTC. J is TRBJ2-7 and V is TRBV5-1; D perhaps matches TRBD2 (6 bases). CDR1 and CDR2 (germline): SGHRS, YFSETQ. The V gene lost 0 bases and the J gene lost 2 bases, with 12 bases spanning the gap. The CDR3 runs 15 residues.

This rearrangement joins TRBV6-1 to TRBJ2-7; 8 bases are shared with TRBD1. The CDR3 is 13 amino acids. The V gene's germline CDR1 is MNHNS and CDR2 SASEGT. With V trimmed by 6 bases and J by 3 bases, 4 bases remained unmatched. Here the CDR3 reads CASRTGVGYEQYF. CDR3 DNA sequence: TGTGCCAGCAGGACAGGGGTCGGCTACGAGCAGTACTTC.

The chain employs TRBV6-5 and TRBJ2-7; perhaps TRBD2 as D (6 bases). This CDR3 spans 14 amino acids. V shed 7 bases and J shed 5 bases, with 18 bases lying between them. The germline V gene has CDR1 MNHEY and CDR2 SVGAGI. The CDR3 coding sequence is TGTGCCAGCACTTTACTCTCGGGGGACCACGAGCAGTACTTC. Translated: CASTLLSGDHEQYF.

The chain links TRBV19 to TRBJ1-2, with D hard to call. Germline V gene data show CDR1 as LNHDA and CDR2 as SQIVND (reference sequence). V lost 5 bases to trimming and J lost 2 bases, with 12 bases between them. This CDR3 region has 14 residues. The DNA for the CDR3 is TGTGCCAGTAGTCCCGGAGTGGTGAACTATGGCTACACCTTC. Encoded protein: CASSPGVVNYGYTF.